These T cell receptor beta chains were read from a single sample in a study of blood T cell repertoires in COVID-19. Sequencing was performed with immunoSEQ multiplex PCR; in TCRdb, only in-frame clones are kept and a portion is missing. The sample holds under 75,000 clones, roughly 89% seen once. Specimen: peripheral blood. These receptors originate from a man aged 30 to 39 with acute or convalescent COVID-19. Both conserved end residues are part of each CDR3. Fields, in order: V gene, CDR3 length, clone size, D gene, J gene, CDR3 protein, CDR3 DNA. A D gene is named only where the DNA matches it firmly. Clone sizes are given selectively: once, few, many, or a class where the clone is expanded.

>TRBV6-2/TRBV6-3|17|NA|TRBD1|TRBJ1-2
CASSYESGQGGSDGYTF
TGTGCCAGCAGTTACGAATCGGGACAGGGGGGTTCGGATGGCTACACCTTC
>TRBV30|13|NA|NA|TRBJ1-1
CAWSQGGDTEAFF
TGTGCCTGGAGTCAAGGGGGGGACACTGAAGCTTTCTTT
>TRBV18|17|NA|NA|TRBJ1-3
CASSPPRGYLSGNTIYF
TGTGCCAGCTCACCCCCCAGGGGTTACCTCTCTGGAAACACCATATATTTT
>TRBV4-3|17|NA|NA|TRBJ2-3
CASSQDPAGLDTDTQYF
TGCGCCAGCAGCCAAGATCCCGCGGGCCTGGACACAGATACGCAGTATTTT
>TRBV7-9|13|few|NA|TRBJ1-4
CASSWRTNEKLFF
TGTGCCAGCAGCTGGAGAACTAATGAAAAACTGTTTTTT
>TRBV10-3|15|NA|TRBD1|TRBJ1-1
CAISALGGEGTEAFF
TGTGCCATCAGTGCGTTAGGGGGCGAAGGCACTGAAGCTTTCTTT
>TRBV6-5|14|NA|NA|TRBJ2-1
CASRQGHPHNEQFF
TGTGCCAGCAGGCAGGGACACCCTCACAATGAGCAGTTCTTC
>TRBV19|16|NA|NA|TRBJ1-2
CASSIYQVQINYGYTF
TGTGCCAGTAGTATTTATCAAGTACAGATTAACTATGGCTACACCTTC
>TRBV6-5|14|NA|TRBD1|TRBJ2-7
CASSYLDRVNEQYF
TGTGCCAGCAGTTATCTGGACAGGGTTAACGAGCAGTACTTC
>TRBV2|14|NA|TRBD1|TRBJ1-5
CATQRQGNNQPQHF
TGTGCCACCCAGCGACAGGGGAACAATCAGCCCCAGCATTTT
>TRBV9|15|NA|NA|TRBJ1-6
CASSPVGGAGSPLHF
TGTGCCAGCAGCCCCGTAGGAGGAGCTGGATCACCCCTCCACTTT
>TRBV3-1/TRBV3-2|14|NA|NA|TRBJ1-2
CASSQTQGKDGYTF
TGTGCCAGCAGCCAAACCCAGGGGAAAGATGGCTACACCTTC
>TRBV5-6|13|once|NA|TRBJ1-2
CASNGDIDYGYTF
TGTGCCAGCAACGGGGACATAGACTATGGCTACACCTTC
>TRBV29-1|13|NA|NA|TRBJ1-1
CSVGGQLNTEAFF
TGCAGCGTTGGGGGGCAGTTGAACACTGAAGCTTTCTTT
>TRBV5-4|13|once|NA|TRBJ2-3
CASSWGAPDTQYF
TGTGCCAGCAGCTGGGGAGCCCCTGATACGCAGTATTTT
>TRBV3-1/TRBV3-2|15|NA|NA|TRBJ2-5
CASSRRGFGEETQYF
TGTGCCAGCAGCCGCAGGGGTTTCGGGGAAGAGACCCAGTACTTC
>TRBV6-2/TRBV6-3|17|NA|NA|TRBJ1-2
CASSYHAAGGSSYGYTF
TGTGCCAGCAGTTACCACGCCGCTGGGGGCTCTTCCTATGGCTACACCTTC
>TRBV20-1|18|once|TRBD2|TRBJ2-3
CSASGQSGRDPRTDTQYF
TGCAGTGCTAGTGGGCAGAGCGGGAGGGACCCTCGGACAGATACGCAGTATTTT
>TRBV11-2|14|NA|NA|TRBJ2-6
CATAKRSGANVLTF
TGTGCCACCGCGAAGCGGTCTGGGGCCAACGTCCTGACTTTC
>TRBV5-1|18|NA|NA|TRBJ1-4
CASSLTRGGERTNEKLFF
TGCGCCAGCAGCTTGACCCGGGGGGGAGAAAGGACTAATGAAAAACTGTTTTTT
>TRBV19|17|NA|TRBD1|TRBJ2-6
CASKTGTVMGGANVLTF
TGTGCCAGTAAAACCGGGACAGTCATGGGTGGGGCCAACGTCCTGACTTTC
>TRBV7-2|13|NA|NA|TRBJ1-5
CASSLNLNQPQHF
TGTGCCAGCAGCTTAAATCTTAATCAGCCCCAGCATTTT
>TRBV9|17|NA|TRBD2|TRBJ2-1
CASSVATLAGGDNEQFF
TGTGCCAGCAGCGTAGCTACGCTAGCGGGGGGGGACAATGAGCAGTTCTTC
>TRBV19|13|NA|NA|TRBJ1-1
CASSERVNTEAFF
TGTGCCAGTAGTGAGAGGGTGAACACTGAAGCTTTCTTT
>TRBV5-4|15|NA|NA|TRBJ2-2
CASSFGGPPAGELFF
TGTGCCAGCAGCTTTGGAGGACCCCCGGCCGGGGAGCTGTTTTTT
>TRBV7-9|16|once|TRBD1|TRBJ1-1
CASRLPGAGTGTEAFF
TGTGCCAGCAGACTCCCCGGGGCAGGGACAGGCACTGAAGCTTTCTTT
>TRBV2|16|NA|TRBD1|TRBJ2-3
CASSTVGTADTDTQYF
TGTGCCAGCAGCACCGTCGGGACAGCAGACACAGATACGCAGTATTTT
>TRBV2|17|few|NA|TRBJ2-4
CASSIRRDDRNKNIQYF
TGTGCCAGCAGTATCAGGCGAGACGACAGGAATAAAAACATTCAGTACTTC
>TRBV18|16|NA|TRBD1|TRBJ1-1
CASSPYTGQMNTEAFF
TGTGCCAGCTCACCCTATACGGGACAGATGAACACTGAAGCTTTCTTT
>TRBV27|16|NA|TRBD1|TRBJ1-2
CASSSPSGTGVDGYTF
TGTGCCAGCAGTTCCCCGTCCGGGACAGGGGTTGATGGCTACACCTTC
>TRBV3-1/TRBV3-2|15|NA|TRBD1|TRBJ1-4
CASSQTGGTNEKLFF
TGTGCCAGCAGCCAAACAGGGGGGACTAATGAAAAACTGTTTTTT
>TRBV14|14|NA|NA|TRBJ1-2
CASSANRGTDGYTF
TGTGCCAGCAGTGCGAACCGGGGGACGGATGGCTACACCTTC
>TRBV6-2/TRBV6-3|20|NA|NA|TRBJ1-5
CASSYQLGQGGGNSNQPQHF
TGTGCCAGCAGTTACCAGCTGGGGCAGGGAGGGGGTAATAGCAATCAGCCCCAGCATTTT
>TRBV6-1|14|NA|TRBD1|TRBJ1-2
CASSEVRTGSGYTF
TGTGCCAGCAGTGAAGTAAGGACAGGAAGTGGCTACACCTTC
>TRBV7-6|15|NA|TRBD1|TRBJ2-2
CASSSKQGVGGELFF
TGTGCCAGCAGCTCAAAACAGGGGGTAGGCGGGGAGCTGTTTTTT
>TRBV4-1|15|NA|NA|TRBJ1-4
CASSQEGGAGGKLFF
TGCGCCAGCAGCCAAGAGGGGGGGGCTGGTGGAAAACTGTTTTTT
>TRBV6-5|13|NA|NA|TRBJ1-5
CAARENSNQPQHF
TGTGCCGCTCGGGAGAATAGCAATCAGCCCCAGCATTTT
>TRBV7-2|14|once|TRBD1|TRBJ2-1
CASSLGTGSDEQFF
TGTGCCAGCAGCTTGGGGACAGGGAGCGATGAGCAGTTCTTC
>TRBV3-1/TRBV3-2|15|NA|TRBD2|TRBJ2-1
CASSRGLAGRGEQFF
TGTGCCAGCAGCCGGGGACTAGCGGGGCGGGGTGAGCAGTTCTTC
>TRBV7-9|17|once|NA|TRBJ2-3
CASSLDTLVPSTDTQYF
TGTGCCAGCAGCTTAGACACCCTAGTCCCTAGCACAGATACGCAGTATTTT
>TRBV7-9|14|NA|NA|TRBJ1-2
CASSSSNRVYGYTF
TGTGCCAGCAGCTCGAGTAACAGGGTGTATGGCTACACCTTC
>TRBV30|15|NA|NA|TRBJ1-1
CAWSVRGRGNTEAFF
TGTGCCTGGAGTGTACGTGGCAGGGGGAACACTGAAGCTTTCTTT
>TRBV5-6|16|few|TRBD2|TRBJ2-2
CASSFWGTSYTGELFF
TGTGCCAGCAGCTTTTGGGGGACTAGCTACACCGGGGAGCTGTTTTTT
>TRBV19|15|NA|NA|TRBJ2-5
CASKIGDGGGETQYF
TGTGCCAGTAAAATAGGGGACGGAGGAGGGGAGACCCAGTACTTC
>TRBV9|16|NA|NA|TRBJ2-7
CASSVEGGTGSYEQYF
TGTGCCAGCAGCGTAGAGGGGGGGACCGGATCCTACGAGCAGTACTTC
>TRBV7-9|15|NA|TRBD1|TRBJ2-1
CASSFSGTGGDEQFF
TGTGCCAGCAGCTTCTCTGGGACAGGAGGAGATGAGCAGTTCTTC
>TRBV5-4|15|NA|TRBD1|TRBJ1-1
CASSWPDRGQSEAFF
TGTGCCAGCAGCTGGCCGGACAGGGGGCAAAGTGAAGCTTTCTTT
>TRBV6-5|14|NA|NA|TRBJ1-2
CASRPQGTAYGYTF
TGTGCCAGCAGACCTCAGGGGACCGCCTATGGCTACACCTTC
>TRBV11-2|15|once|NA|TRBJ1-1
CASSSDSYQNTEAFF
TGTGCCAGCAGCTCGGACAGTTACCAGAACACTGAAGCTTTCTTT
>TRBV6-5|15|NA|TRBD2|TRBJ2-7
CASSSREGRSYEQYF
TGTGCCAGCAGCTCCAGGGAGGGGCGCTCCTACGAGCAGTACTTC